Listed below are T cell receptor beta chains from one sample, sequenced in a study of blood T cell repertoires in COVID-19. Assay used: immunoSEQ multiplex PCR; TCRdb lists only in-frame clones, some missing. The data hold more than 75,000 clones, with 85% to 90% observed a single time. The specimen sequenced was peripheral blood. These receptors originate from a woman between 65 and 79 years old with acute or convalescent COVID-19. Each CDR3 is given with its conserved first and last residue. Each record gives: J gene, clone size, D gene, V gene, CDR3 protein, CDR3 DNA. A D gene is named only where the DNA matches it firmly. Size tells how often a clone was seen (once, few, many) or the class of an expanded clone, and some rows leave it out.

TRBJ1-5 | - | - | TRBV6-5 | CASSPMTGTNQPQHF | TGTGCCAGCAGTCCAATGACAGGAACCAATCAGCCCCAGCATTTT
TRBJ2-3 | - | TRBD2 | TRBV5-1 | CASSALPTSGKADTQYF | TGCGCCAGCAGCGCACTCCCCACTAGCGGGAAGGCAGATACGCAGTATTTT
TRBJ2-2 | few | - | TRBV27 | CASSPMVGAYTGELFF | TGTGCCAGCAGTCCCATGGTGGGAGCGTACACCGGGGAGCTGTTTTTT
TRBJ1-5 | - | - | TRBV18 | CASSRDRQSNQPQHF | TGTGCCAGCTCACGTGATAGACAGAGCAATCAGCCCCAGCATTTT
TRBJ1-2 | - | - | TRBV30 | CAWSVTPGASGGYTF | TGTGCCTGGAGTGTAACCCCCGGAGCCTCGGGGGGCTACACCTTC
TRBJ2-5 | - | - | TRBV6-1 | CASSEIGSQETQYF | TGTGCCAGCAGTGAGATTGGCAGCCAAGAGACCCAGTACTTC
TRBJ1-1 | - | - | TRBV7-6 | CASSLDRLNTEAFF | TGTGCCAGCAGCTTAGACCGGTTGAACACTGAAGCTTTCTTT
TRBJ1-5 | - | - | TRBV4-2 | CASSTGVDHSNQPQHF | TGTGCCAGCAGTACAGGAGTAGATCATAGCAATCAGCCCCAGCATTTT
TRBJ2-7 | - | - | TRBV19 | CASAWATRYEQYF | TGTGCCAGTGCCTGGGCTACTAGGTACGAGCAGTACTTC
TRBJ1-4 | few | TRBD1 | TRBV5-1 | CASSLSTGNEKLFF | TGCGCCAGCAGCTTGTCGACAGGGAATGAAAAACTGTTTTTT
TRBJ1-3 | - | - | TRBV29-1 | CSVGRQRDTIYF | TGCAGCGTTGGTCGGCAGCGGGACACCATATATTTT
TRBJ2-7 | - | - | TRBV14 | CASSQDYGLGEQYF | TGTGCCAGCAGCCAAGATTACGGGTTGGGCGAGCAGTACTTC
TRBJ2-1 | few | - | TRBV25-1 | CASSEGAGGYNEQFF | TGTGCCAGCAGTGAAGGAGCGGGCGGGTACAATGAGCAGTTCTTC
TRBJ1-6 | - | - | TRBV5-1 | CASSSRGWPLHF | TGCGCCAGCAGCTCCCGGGGTTGGCCCCTCCACTTT
TRBJ2-3 | - | TRBD2 | TRBV2 | CASRPRTSGGTDTQYF | TGTGCCAGCAGACCTAGGACTAGCGGGGGGACAGATACGCAGTATTTT
TRBJ2-3 | - | TRBD2 | TRBV5-1 | CASTPMRAGGGDTQYF | TGCGCCAGCACCCCGATGAGAGCGGGGGGCGGAGATACGCAGTATTTT
TRBJ1-2 | - | - | TRBV25-1 | CASSGSHRVGYTF | TGTGCCAGCAGTGGGTCACACAGGGTTGGCTACACCTTC
TRBJ2-1 | - | - | TRBV5-4 | CASSTGSNNEQFF | TGTGCCAGCAGCACCGGGAGCAACAATGAGCAGTTCTTC
TRBJ2-5 | - | - | TRBV14 | CASSYGGLQETQYF | TGTGCCAGCAGCTACGGGGGGCTCCAAGAGACCCAGTACTTC